These T cell receptor beta chains were read from a single sample in a study of T cell changes during pregnancy in multiple sclerosis. Produced via immunoSEQ multiplex PCR; TCRdb's table is partial and in-frame only. Among around 30,000 clones, roughly 87% were seen once, and the ten largest hold about 9.6%. The material was CD8+ T cells from peripheral blood mononuclear cells, obtained in the first trimester of pregnancy. The receptors were sampled from a female donor with multiple sclerosis, enrolled in a pregnancy study. Each CDR3 is given with its conserved first and last residue. A D gene is named only where the DNA matches it firmly. Only some rows state a clone size, as once, few, many or a class for expanded clones.

V gene: TRBV18
D gene: TRBD1
J gene: TRBJ2-5
clone size: .
CDR3 protein: CASSPQYRGTETQYF
CDR3 DNA: TGTGCCAGCTCACCGCAGTACAGGGGTACCGAGACCCAGTACTTC

V gene: TRBV5-4
D gene: .
J gene: TRBJ1-1
clone size: .
CDR3 protein: CASSLSGFGTEAFF
CDR3 DNA: TGTGCCAGCAGCTTGTCCGGGTTTGGGACTGAAGCTTTCTTT

V gene: TRBV25-1
D gene: .
J gene: TRBJ1-2
clone size: .
CDR3 protein: CASSPGEGYGYTF
CDR3 DNA: TGTGCCAGCAGTCCGGGTGAGGGATATGGCTACACCTTC

V gene: TRBV19
D gene: TRBD2
J gene: TRBJ2-7
clone size: .
CDR3 protein: CASSLTSSGSQEQYF
CDR3 DNA: TGTGCCAGTAGTTTAACTTCTAGCGGGAGTCAAGAGCAGTACTTC

V gene: TRBV27
D gene: TRBD1
J gene: TRBJ2-7
clone size: .
CDR3 protein: CASSFLHSDRGPNEQYF
CDR3 DNA: TGTGCCAGCAGTTTCCTCCATTCGGACAGGGGGCCCAACGAGCAGTACTTC

V gene: TRBV9
D gene: .
J gene: TRBJ1-6
clone size: .
CDR3 protein: CASSVEGVYNSPLHF
CDR3 DNA: TGTGCCAGCAGCGTAGAAGGAGTCTATAATTCACCCCTCCACTTT

V gene: TRBV4-1
D gene: TRBD1
J gene: TRBJ2-6
clone size: once
CDR3 protein: CASSQEDRGLDGANVLTF
CDR3 DNA: TGCGCCAGCAGCCAAGAGGACAGGGGGCTGGATGGGGCCAACGTCCTGACTTTC

V gene: TRBV28
D gene: .
J gene: TRBJ1-5
clone size: .
CDR3 protein: CASSPPAGANQPQHF
CDR3 DNA: TGTGCCAGCAGTCCCCCGGCAGGGGCCAATCAGCCCCAGCATTTT

V gene: TRBV23-1
D gene: .
J gene: TRBJ1-6
clone size: .
CDR3 protein: CASSKCHKGPFGFYSYNSPLHF
CDR3 DNA: TGCGCCAGCAGTAAGTGTCATAAGGGGCCCTTTGGTTTTTACTCCTATAATTCACCCCTCCACTTT

V gene: TRBV29-1
D gene: TRBD2
J gene: TRBJ2-3
clone size: .
CDR3 protein: CSGLAGVTDTQYF
CDR3 DNA: TGCAGCGGACTAGCGGGGGTAACAGATACGCAGTATTTT

V gene: TRBV15
D gene: .
J gene: TRBJ2-7
clone size: .
CDR3 protein: CATSRDSEGRGNEQYF
CDR3 DNA: TGTGCCACCAGCAGAGATTCTGAGGGTAGAGGGAACGAGCAGTACTTC

V gene: TRBV2
D gene: .
J gene: TRBJ2-7
clone size: .
CDR3 protein: CASRGPPGLEQYF
CDR3 DNA: TGTGCCAGCAGGGGCCCACCGGGACTGGAGCAGTACTTC

V gene: TRBV29-1
D gene: TRBD1
J gene: TRBJ2-7
clone size: .
CDR3 protein: CSVLPGDRGRYEQYF
CDR3 DNA: TGCAGCGTTCTTCCCGGGGACAGGGGACGATACGAGCAGTACTTC

V gene: TRBV4-3
D gene: .
J gene: TRBJ1-3
clone size: .
CDR3 protein: CASSQDRGSLNTIYF
CDR3 DNA: TGCGCCAGCAGCCAAGATAGAGGGAGTTTAAACACCATATATTTT

V gene: TRBV5-1
D gene: TRBD2
J gene: TRBJ2-5
clone size: .
CDR3 protein: CASSFVAGGAETQYF
CDR3 DNA: TGCGCCAGCAGCTTTGTAGCGGGAGGCGCGGAGACCCAGTACTTC

V gene: TRBV27
D gene: TRBD1
J gene: TRBJ2-5
clone size: .
CDR3 protein: CASSPGTGWGTVVETQYF
CDR3 DNA: TGTGCCAGCAGCCCCGGGACAGGGTGGGGGACGGTTGTGGAGACCCAGTACTTC

V gene: TRBV6-6
D gene: TRBD1
J gene: TRBJ2-2
clone size: .
CDR3 protein: CASSYSQGDATGELFF
CDR3 DNA: TGTGCCAGCAGTTACTCGCAGGGGGATGCGACCGGGGAGCTGTTTTTT

V gene: TRBV5-1
D gene: TRBD2
J gene: TRBJ2-1
clone size: .
CDR3 protein: CASSLALAGSYNEQFF
CDR3 DNA: TGCGCCAGCAGCTTGGCCTTAGCGGGCTCCTACAATGAGCAGTTCTTC

V gene: TRBV28
D gene: TRBD1
J gene: TRBJ2-1
clone size: .
CDR3 protein: CASSPPGQGRKDEQFF
CDR3 DNA: TGTGCCAGCAGTCCCCCCGGACAGGGGAGGAAGGATGAGCAGTTCTTC

V gene: TRBV13
D gene: .
J gene: TRBJ2-7
clone size: .
CDR3 protein: CASSLDGVGEEQYF
CDR3 DNA: TGTGCCAGCAGCTTAGACGGGGTCGGGGAGGAGCAGTACTTC

V gene: TRBV7-2
D gene: .
J gene: TRBJ2-7
clone size: .
CDR3 protein: CASSLPRPDLTYEQYF
CDR3 DNA: TGTGCCAGCAGCTTACCTAGGCCCGACTTAACCTACGAGCAGTACTTC

V gene: TRBV12-5
D gene: .
J gene: TRBJ2-7
clone size: .
CDR3 protein: CASGLSLAEQYF
CDR3 DNA: TGTGCTAGTGGTTTGAGTCTAGCGGAGCAGTACTTC

V gene: TRBV27
D gene: TRBD2
J gene: TRBJ2-5
clone size: .
CDR3 protein: CASSSLAGAETQYF
CDR3 DNA: TGTGCCAGCAGTTCCCTAGCGGGAGCGGAGACCCAGTACTTC

V gene: TRBV2
D gene: .
J gene: TRBJ2-1
clone size: .
CDR3 protein: CASSEGQYDNEQFF
CDR3 DNA: TGTGCCAGCAGTGAGGGGCAGTACGACAATGAGCAGTTCTTC

V gene: TRBV19
D gene: .
J gene: TRBJ2-1
clone size: .
CDR3 protein: CASSIGLLAINEQFF
CDR3 DNA: TGTGCCAGTAGTATTGGACTATTAGCTATCAATGAGCAGTTCTTC

V gene: TRBV27
D gene: .
J gene: TRBJ1-6
clone size: .
CDR3 protein: CASSYDSTSPLHF
CDR3 DNA: TGTGCCAGCAGTTATGACAGTACTTCACCCCTCCACTTT

V gene: TRBV4-1
D gene: .
J gene: TRBJ2-7
clone size: .
CDR3 protein: CASSQSAGLEQYF
CDR3 DNA: TGCGCCAGCAGCCAATCAGCGGGTTTGGAGCAGTACTTC

V gene: TRBV7-9
D gene: TRBD1
J gene: TRBJ2-3
clone size: .
CDR3 protein: CASSSKGTASTDTQYF
CDR3 DNA: TGTGCCAGCAGCTCCAAAGGGACAGCAAGCACAGATACGCAGTATTTT

V gene: TRBV28
D gene: .
J gene: TRBJ2-2
clone size: .
CDR3 protein: CASSSRGLGGELFF
CDR3 DNA: TGTGCCAGCAGTTCTAGGGGACTTGGCGGGGAGCTGTTTTTT

V gene: TRBV6-6
D gene: .
J gene: TRBJ1-6
clone size: few
CDR3 protein: CASSSFDSSYNSPLHF
CDR3 DNA: TGTGCCAGCAGTTCGTTCGATAGCTCCTATAATTCACCCCTCCACTTT

V gene: TRBV6-6
D gene: .
J gene: TRBJ2-1
clone size: .
CDR3 protein: CASRGDSNEQFF
CDR3 DNA: TGTGCCAGCAGAGGGGACTCCAATGAGCAGTTCTTC

V gene: TRBV27
D gene: TRBD1
J gene: TRBJ2-7
clone size: .
CDR3 protein: CASTGQGSYEQYF
CDR3 DNA: TGTGCCAGCACCGGACAGGGCTCCTACGAGCAGTACTTC

V gene: TRBV4-3
D gene: TRBD2
J gene: TRBJ2-1
clone size: once
CDR3 protein: CASSPSGGTYNEQFF
CDR3 DNA: TGCGCCAGCAGCCCTAGCGGGGGGACTTACAATGAGCAGTTCTTC

V gene: TRBV29-1
D gene: TRBD2
J gene: TRBJ2-7
clone size: .
CDR3 protein: CSVEGGGGQYF
CDR3 DNA: TGCAGCGTTGAAGGGGGCGGGGGGCAGTACTTC

V gene: TRBV7-9
D gene: .
J gene: TRBJ1-5
clone size: .
CDR3 protein: CASSPDGSGQPQHF
CDR3 DNA: TGTGCCAGCAGCCCGGACGGGAGCGGCCAGCCCCAGCATTTT

V gene: TRBV11-2
D gene: .
J gene: TRBJ1-3
clone size: .
CDR3 protein: CASSSTGVAIGNTIYF
CDR3 DNA: TGTGCCAGCAGCTCGACAGGCGTCGCAATAGGAAACACCATATATTTT

V gene: TRBV6-4
D gene: TRBD2
J gene: TRBJ2-2
clone size: .
CDR3 protein: CASSDERESGELFF
CDR3 DNA: TGTGCCAGCAGTGACGAGCGGGAGAGCGGGGAGCTGTTTTTT

V gene: TRBV29-1
D gene: .
J gene: TRBJ2-1
clone size: .
CDR3 protein: CSATGEGNEQFF
CDR3 DNA: TGCAGCGCGACAGGGGAGGGGAATGAGCAGTTCTTC

V gene: TRBV6-4
D gene: TRBD2
J gene: TRBJ2-2
clone size: few
CDR3 protein: CASSDSSSGTSGELFF
CDR3 DNA: TGTGCCAGCAGTGACAGCTCGAGCGGGACTAGCGGGGAGCTGTTTTTT

V gene: TRBV5-6
D gene: .
J gene: TRBJ2-7
clone size: .
CDR3 protein: CASSLGSSYEQYF
CDR3 DNA: TGTGCCAGCAGCTTGGGGAGCTCCTACGAGCAGTACTTC

V gene: TRBV7-8
D gene: .
J gene: TRBJ1-6
clone size: .
CDR3 protein: CASSLEEGGTNSPLHF
CDR3 DNA: TGTGCCAGCAGCTTAGAAGAAGGGGGAACCAATTCACCCCTCCACTTT

V gene: TRBV2
D gene: .
J gene: TRBJ1-2
clone size: .
CDR3 protein: CASSEENSSYGYTF
CDR3 DNA: TGTGCCAGCAGTGAGGAGAATTCGAGCTATGGCTACACCTTC

V gene: TRBV23-1
D gene: TRBD2
J gene: TRBJ2-7
clone size: .
CDR3 protein: CASSQGEIAGENCYEQYF
CDR3 DNA: TGCGCCAGCAGTCAGGGGGAGATAGCGGGAGAAAATTGCTACGAGCAGTACTTC

V gene: TRBV7-3
D gene: .
J gene: TRBJ2-1
clone size: .
CDR3 protein: CASSQEEGAGLNEQFF
CDR3 DNA: TGTGCCAGCAGCCAGGAGGAGGGGGCAGGGTTGAATGAGCAGTTCTTC

V gene: TRBV27
D gene: .
J gene: TRBJ2-1
clone size: once
CDR3 protein: CASSLSSGVDEQFF
CDR3 DNA: TGTGCCAGCAGTTTATCTTCGGGTGTAGATGAGCAGTTCTTC

V gene: TRBV27
D gene: .
J gene: TRBJ2-3
clone size: once
CDR3 protein: CASSEDRLRTDTQYF
CDR3 DNA: TGTGCCAGCAGTGAAGACAGGCTCCGGACAGATACGCAGTATTTT

V gene: TRBV27
D gene: .
J gene: TRBJ1-1
clone size: .
CDR3 protein: CASSLTKGGGTEAFF
CDR3 DNA: TGTGCCAGCAGTTTGACAAAAGGGGGTGGCACTGAAGCTTTCTTT

V gene: TRBV4-3
D gene: TRBD1
J gene: TRBJ2-7
clone size: .
CDR3 protein: CASSPLGQLYEQYF
CDR3 DNA: TGCGCCAGCAGCCCGTTGGGACAGCTATACGAGCAGTACTTC